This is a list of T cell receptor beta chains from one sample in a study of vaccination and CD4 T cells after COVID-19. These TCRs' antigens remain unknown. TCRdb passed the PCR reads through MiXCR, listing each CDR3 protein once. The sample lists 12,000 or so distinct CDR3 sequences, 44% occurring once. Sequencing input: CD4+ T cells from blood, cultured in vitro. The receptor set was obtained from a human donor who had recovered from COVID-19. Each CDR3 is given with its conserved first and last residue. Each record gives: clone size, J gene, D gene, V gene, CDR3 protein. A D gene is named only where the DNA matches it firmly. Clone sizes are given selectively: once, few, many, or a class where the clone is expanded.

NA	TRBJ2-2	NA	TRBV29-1	CSVVVGLNTGELFF
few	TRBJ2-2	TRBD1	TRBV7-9	CASSLRSRQGDTGELFF
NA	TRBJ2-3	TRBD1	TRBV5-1	CASSTGTGDTDTQYF
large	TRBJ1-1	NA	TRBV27	CASSSQGALLNTEAFF
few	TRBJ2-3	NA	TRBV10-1	CASSAAGDTQYF
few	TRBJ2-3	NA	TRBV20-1	CSATHGSVSPDTQYF
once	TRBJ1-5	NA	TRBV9	CASSGGDVLSNQPQHF
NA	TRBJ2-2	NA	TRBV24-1	CATSDTRIRTGELFF
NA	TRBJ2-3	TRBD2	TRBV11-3	CASSFREGPTDTQYF
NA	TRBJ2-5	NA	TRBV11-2	CASSLGETQYF
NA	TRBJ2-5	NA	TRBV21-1	CASSITGGRQETQYF
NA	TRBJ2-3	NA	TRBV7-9	CASSSLGASASSTDTQYF
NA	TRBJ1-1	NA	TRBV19	CASSRAGRGRAEAFF
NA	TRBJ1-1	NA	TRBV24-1	CATSYTGNTEAFF
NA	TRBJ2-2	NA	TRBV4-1	CASAWGRNTGELFF
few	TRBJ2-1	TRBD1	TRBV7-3	CASSPQGASYNEQFF
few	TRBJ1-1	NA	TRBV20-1	CSARDRGTGTEAFF
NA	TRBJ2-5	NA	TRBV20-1	CSARGYWAGRETQYF
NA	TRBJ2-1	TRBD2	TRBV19	CASSPGLAANNEQFF
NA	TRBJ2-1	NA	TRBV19	CASTDGRGLYNEQFF
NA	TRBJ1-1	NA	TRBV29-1	CSVEGSGPRGEAFF
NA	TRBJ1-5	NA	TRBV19	CASSTGGSGQPQHF
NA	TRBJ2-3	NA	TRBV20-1	CSAWRYSSTDTQYF
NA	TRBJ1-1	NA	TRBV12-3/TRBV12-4	CASRYTKQAGDTEAFF
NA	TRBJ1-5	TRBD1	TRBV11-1	CASSLNRGPNQPQHF
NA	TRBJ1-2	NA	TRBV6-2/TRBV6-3	CASRHREKDYGYTF
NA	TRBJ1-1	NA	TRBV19	CASSMVRGRVGAFF
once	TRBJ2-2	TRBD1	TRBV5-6	CASSLGAGTGGRTGELFF
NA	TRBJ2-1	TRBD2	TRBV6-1	CASSEPGTSGFPYNEQFF
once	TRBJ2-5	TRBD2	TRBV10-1	CASSESAGGGQETQYF
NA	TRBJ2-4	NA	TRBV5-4	CASSDQVTKNIQYF
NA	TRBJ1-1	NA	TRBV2	CASSQNWNTEAFF
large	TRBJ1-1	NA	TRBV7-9	CASSRQSMNTEAFF
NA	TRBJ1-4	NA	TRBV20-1	CSAPVLGRVEEKLFF
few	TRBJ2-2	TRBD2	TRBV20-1	CSAAPSGSRNTGELFF
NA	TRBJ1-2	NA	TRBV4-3	CASKGKGYGYTF
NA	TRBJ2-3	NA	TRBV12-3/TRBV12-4	CASSPRGSLRDTQYF
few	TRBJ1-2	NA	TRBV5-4	CASNVGGSYGYTF
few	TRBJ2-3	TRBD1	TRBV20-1	CSARGQPSTDTQYF
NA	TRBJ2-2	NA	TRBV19	CASTQGSANTGELFF
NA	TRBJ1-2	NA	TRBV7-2	CASSTRHSESGYTF
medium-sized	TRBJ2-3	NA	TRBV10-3	CAIMQGTHTDTQYF
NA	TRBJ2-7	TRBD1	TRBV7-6	CASSLGQPYEQYF
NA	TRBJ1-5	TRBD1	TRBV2	CASSSRGQGGYSNQPQHF
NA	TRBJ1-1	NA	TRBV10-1	CASSQNDRRTEAFF
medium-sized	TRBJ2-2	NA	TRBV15	CATSRLDTGELFF
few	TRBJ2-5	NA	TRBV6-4	CASSERRARVRETQYF
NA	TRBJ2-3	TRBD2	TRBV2	CASSAGLAGASDTQYF
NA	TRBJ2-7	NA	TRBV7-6	CASRKLQGSSYEQYF
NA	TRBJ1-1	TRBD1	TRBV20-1	CSAKGQGTTEAFF
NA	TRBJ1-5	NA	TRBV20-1	CSARRLYSNQPQHF
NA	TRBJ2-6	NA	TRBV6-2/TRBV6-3	CASTHAQGSGANVLTF
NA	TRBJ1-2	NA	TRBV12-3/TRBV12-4	CASSSYRALGYTF
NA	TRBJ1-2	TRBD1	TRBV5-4	CASSLSRQGAWANYGCTF
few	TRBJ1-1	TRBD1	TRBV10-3	CAISGTGTTEAFF